The table lists the clone carrying this TCR beta chain with many counts. The antigen is not known. The V gene lost 6 bases and the J gene lost 4 bases, with 20 bases spanning the gap. This CDR3 has 16 amino acids. Germline CDR1 MNHEY, CDR2 SVGAGI. This entry belongs to a study of T cells after yellow fever vaccination. In the study overall: Low-cell-number fractions underwent preparation using SMART-Seq v4 Ultra Low Input.

The study made its TCR cDNA through 5'RACE template switching. That step introduced a universal primer site along with UMIs. MiXCR was run by TCRdb on the 5' RACE reads, yielding one entry per CDR3 protein. The data contain about 160,000 distinct CDR3 sequences, approximately 6.8% of them singletons. Study-wide results and caveats: Booster sampling recovered most clones from primary vaccination (around 97% CD4, 80% to 90% CD8). A faster peak, day 5 versus 15, was reached by the weaker secondary response.

The receptor's source is a man aged 18 to 30 who received the YFV17D yellow fever vaccine. This material consisted of CD4+ T cells sorted from PBMCs, taken 5 days after the first yellow fever vaccination. The chain carries TRBV6-5 and TRBJ2-3; D unclear. The CDR3 sequence: CASSPGWATGADTQYF. CDR3 bases: TGTGCCAGCAGCCCCGGCTGGGCTACTGGGGCAGATACGCAGTATTTT.